Detailed here is one T cell receptor (beta chain). Its recognized antigen is unknown. The missing CDR3 end, 3 residues past where the read stops, is filled in from the germline J gene. Every participant had a single incident cervical HPV16 infection, and prevalent HPV16 infections were excluded. Cervical HPV DNA was detected with MY09/MY11 PCR, and genotyping was done by dot-blot hybridization. Under 17 mL of heparinized blood was centrifuged, after which the buffy coat was aliquoted, frozen at -30 degrees C, and then stored at -80 degrees C. Genomic DNA was extracted from buffy coat specimens using QIAGEN kits. Here V drops 1 base and J drops 5 bases, and the junction holds 6 bases not matched to any gene. The CDR3 runs 17 amino acids, cysteine and phenylalanine included. The 42 bases shown cover part of the CDR3, and their frame starts at base 1. For CDR1 and CDR2, the germline V gene lists SGHVS and FQNEAQ.

This sample was taken from a study of T cells in women clearing cervical HPV infection (dated 2018 in TCRdb). Looking at the study overall: Cases were roughly 24 women with histologically confirmed HPV16-related CIN3 or worse, including a couple of invasive cancers. The controls were about 26 women whose single incident HPV16 infection cleared within 12 months with no development of precancer or cancer. Case blood was taken at the visit when the lesion was first identified, whereas control blood was taken when infection was no longer detected. For cases, the median interval between lesion detection and blood sampling was around 160 days, with an interquartile range of roughly 90 to 200 days. HLA typing was available for only a few women, so HLA type could not be excluded as a confounder. This exploratory proof-of-principle case-control study, nested within the Guanacaste HPV Natural History Study in Costa Rica, compared TCR repertoires among women with different cervical HPV16 outcomes. Cases and controls were matched on year of sample collection and on age within five years. Cases had a median age of about 34 years and controls had a median age of around 41, with no significant differences in baseline characteristics. In the parent cohort, about 10,000 women aged 18 or older were enrolled in Guanacaste, Costa Rica, during about 1993 to 1995 and were followed for six to seven years. As quality controls, five blinded duplicates were added to each group, bringing the total to approximately 60 samples made up of around 50 participants and 10 or so replicates.

Using the immunoSEQ assay, multiplex PCR amplified TCR beta CDR3 regions from an average of approximately 1,200 ng of genomic DNA per sample. Primer bias was corrected in the assay by using a complete synthetic TCR repertoire to establish an amplification baseline. The amplicons were sequenced using the Illumina platform. In the source study's methods: Sequences were error-corrected by clustering with frequency ratios and a modified nearest-neighbor algorithm, then analyzed in the immunoSEQ Analyzer with IMGT gene definitions. At each rarefaction depth, TCR richness and evenness were averaged across 20 rarefaction repeats, and samples with fewer sequences than that depth were excluded. Wilcoxon rank sum tests with FDR correction were used to compare relative abundances of V, D and J genes between the groups. Blinded duplicates gave an intraclass correlation of more than 90% for TCR richness and an average of roughly 76% across 66 gene segments. TCRdb re-hosts the immuneACCESS table, in-frame sequences only. Its copies lack some clones; in the studies checked, an unresolved V gene accounts for under half of them, and the cause for the rest is not known. That table gives V, J and clone size, and the DNA gave D and trimming. This sample's table has entries for tens of thousands of clones. The top ten clonotypes cover about 1.2% of the sample.

Study-wide conclusions, independent of this receptor: Cases were distinguished from controls with an estimated AUC of about 0.8 by random forest classifiers combining richness and V gene abundances. Because the number of T cells per sample was unknown, the richness differences could reflect varying T-cell content rather than repertoire biology. The cross-sectional design could not show whether associations preceded infection or resulted from it; effector/memory subsets and HPV-specific T cells were not isolated. TCR repertoire richness was significantly higher in CIN3+ cases than in controls across sequencing depths, while evenness did not differ. Lower TRBV6-7 relative abundance was observed in cases than in controls (around 0.11% versus 0.15%; Bonferroni P = 0.0008).

The rearrangement joined TRBV7-8 to TRBJ2-5, with TRBD2 identical over 14 junction bases. This sequence originates from a woman aged 18-69 years with a cervical HPV16 infection that either progressed to CIN3+ or cleared (not recorded which). The sample taken for sequencing was blood buffy coat. This receptor has the CDR3 CASSLGRTSGRSETQYF. The part of the CDR3 DNA that was read is TGTGCCAGCAGCTTAGGAAGGACTAGCGGGAGGTCTGAGACC.